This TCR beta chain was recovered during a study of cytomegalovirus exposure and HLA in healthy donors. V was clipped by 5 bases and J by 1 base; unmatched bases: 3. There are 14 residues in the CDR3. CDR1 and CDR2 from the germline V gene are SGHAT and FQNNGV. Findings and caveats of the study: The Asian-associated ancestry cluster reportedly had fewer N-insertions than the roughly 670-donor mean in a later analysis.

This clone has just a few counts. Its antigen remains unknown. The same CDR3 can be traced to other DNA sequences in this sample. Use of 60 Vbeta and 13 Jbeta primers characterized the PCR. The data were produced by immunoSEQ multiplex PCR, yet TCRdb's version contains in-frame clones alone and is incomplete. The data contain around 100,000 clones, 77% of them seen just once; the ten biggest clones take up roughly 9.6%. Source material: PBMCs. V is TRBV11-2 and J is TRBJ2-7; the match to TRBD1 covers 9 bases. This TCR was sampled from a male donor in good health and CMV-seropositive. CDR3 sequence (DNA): TGTGCCAGCAGCCCCGGGACAGGGTCCTACGAGCAGTACTTC. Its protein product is CASSPGTGSYEQYF.